This TCR beta chain appears in the sequencing data of a study of CD8+ T cells in alopecia areata. Treatment given: oral pan-JAK inhibitor, 5-10 mg twice daily. Alopecia areata patients provided lesional scalp punch biopsies and peripheral blood. V gave up 6 bases and J gave up 4 bases, with 12 bases separating them. Germline assignment: CDR1 SNHLY and CDR2 FYNNEI. The CDR3 has 13 residues. Once RNA had been extracted, it was reverse transcribed into cDNA to act as the sequencing template. The assay was immunoSEQ multiplex PCR, and TCRdb's table has in-frame clones only and misses some. The sample yields 110,000 to 150,000 clones, roughly 52% seen once.

The clonotype originates from a human donor with alopecia areata. The V gene is TRBV2, the J gene TRBJ2-5; D gene uncertain. Sequencing was performed on CD8+ T cells sorted from blood, taken at week 4, from a patient treated with tofacitinib. Here the CDR3 reads CASSLINAETQYF. CDR3 sequence (DNA): TGTGCCAGCAGCCTTATTAATGCAGAGACCCAGTACTTC.